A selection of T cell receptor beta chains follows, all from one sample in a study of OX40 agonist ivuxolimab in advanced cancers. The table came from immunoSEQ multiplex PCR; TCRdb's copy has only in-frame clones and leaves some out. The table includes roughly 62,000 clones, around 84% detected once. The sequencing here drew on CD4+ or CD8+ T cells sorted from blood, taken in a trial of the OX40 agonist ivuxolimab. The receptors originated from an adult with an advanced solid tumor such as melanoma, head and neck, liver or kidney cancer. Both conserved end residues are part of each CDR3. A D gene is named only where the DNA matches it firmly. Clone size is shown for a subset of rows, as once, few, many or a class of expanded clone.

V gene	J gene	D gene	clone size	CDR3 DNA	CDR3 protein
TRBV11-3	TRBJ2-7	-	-	TGTGCCAGCAGCAAGAGCTCCTACGAGCAGTACTTC	CASSKSSYEQYF
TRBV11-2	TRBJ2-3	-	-	TGTGCCAGCAGCCCAGAGGCGAATACGCAGTATTTT	CASSPEANTQYF
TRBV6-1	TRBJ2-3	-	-	TGTGCCAGCAGTACGCGCAGGGGTGTCACCGATACGCAGTATTTT	CASSTRRGVTDTQYF
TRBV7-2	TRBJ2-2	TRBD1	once	TGTGCCAGCAGCCCGCGACAGGGGGCAAGGACCGGGGAGCTGTTTTTT	CASSPRQGARTGELFF
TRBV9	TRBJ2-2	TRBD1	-	TGTGCCAGCAGCCTGGGACAGGGGGTCACCGGGGAGCTGTTTTTT	CASSLGQGVTGELFF
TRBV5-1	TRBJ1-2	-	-	TGCGCCAGCAGCTCCCGGGGGCCAGCTGATGGCTACACCTTC	CASSSRGPADGYTF
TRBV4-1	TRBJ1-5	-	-	TGCGCCAGCCGGCAGGGTTTTAATAGCAATCAGCCCCAGCATTTT	CASRQGFNSNQPQHF
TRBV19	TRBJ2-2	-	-	TGTGCCATAGGTCGGACCGGGGAGCTGTTTTTT	CAIGRTGELFF
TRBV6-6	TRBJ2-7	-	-	TGTGCCAGCAGTTACTCGATTGGATCGGGCGAGCAGTACTTC	CASSYSIGSGEQYF
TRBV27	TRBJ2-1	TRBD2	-	TGTGCCAGCAGTTTTTTAGGCCTAGCGGGATACCATGAGCAGTTCTTC	CASSFLGLAGYHEQFF
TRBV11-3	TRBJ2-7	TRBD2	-	TGTGCCAGCAGCCCGAGGGGACTAGCGGGAGTATACGAGCAGTACTTC	CASSPRGLAGVYEQYF
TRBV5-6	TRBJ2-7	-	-	TGTGCCAGCAGCATACGGCTTTACGAGCAGTACTTC	CASSIRLYEQYF
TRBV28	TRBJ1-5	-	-	TGTGCCAGCAGTGAGTTAGTCTGGATGAGCAATCAGCCCCAGCATTTT	CASSELVWMSNQPQHF
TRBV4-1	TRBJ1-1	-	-	TGCGCCAGCAGCCAAGATACAATAGCTTTCTTT	CASSQDTIAFF
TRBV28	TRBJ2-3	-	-	TGTGCCAGCAGTTTGAGTCAGGGGGGGGGCCCAGATACGCAGTATTTT	CASSLSQGGGPDTQYF
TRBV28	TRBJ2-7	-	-	TGTGCCAGCAGTTTCTTCACAGGAGACGAGCAGTACTTC	CASSFFTGDEQYF
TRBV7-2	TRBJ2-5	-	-	TGTGCCAGCAGCCGCAAAGAGACCCAGTACTTC	CASSRKETQYF
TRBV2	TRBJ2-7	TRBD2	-	TGTGCCAGCAGTGAAACGGGACTAGCGACCTACGAGCAGTACTTC	CASSETGLATYEQYF
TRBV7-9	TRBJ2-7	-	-	TGTGCCAGTAGTCAGGATTACGAGCAGTACTTC	CASSQDYEQYF
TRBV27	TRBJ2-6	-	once	TGTGCCAGCAGTTTATCCTCTGGGGCCAACGTCCTGACTTTC	CASSLSSGANVLTF
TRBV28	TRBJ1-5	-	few	TGTGCCAGCAGTCAGATCTCAGGGGAGCAGCCCCAGCATTTT	CASSQISGEQPQHF